What follows are 21 T cell receptor beta chains derived from one specimen sequenced in a study of shared clonotypes between healthy human individuals. Some clones are missing from TCRdb's copy, which holds only in-frame ones; the method was immunoSEQ multiplex PCR. The top ten clones hold about 12% of a sample with 450,000 to 500,000 clones, over 70% of them seen once. The sample taken for sequencing was PBMCs. Receptor source: a woman between 35 and 50 years old in good health. Some clones in this sample may be carry-over from other donors' samples.

V gene TRBV18 combines with J gene TRBJ2-5; D remains ambiguous. The CDR3 has 12 amino acids. Germline V gene lookup returns CDR1 KGHSH and CDR2 LQKENI. The V gene lost 0 bases and the J gene lost 3 bases, with 2 bases spanning the gap. CDR3 sequence reads: CASSPPEETQYF. In DNA, the CDR3 is TGTGCCAGCTCACCACCGGAAGAGACCCAGTACTTC.

This chain links TRBV11-2 with TRBJ2-6, with D possibly matching TRBD1 (5 bases). This CDR3 comprises 15 residues. Looked up from germline, CDR1 is SGHAT and CDR2 is FQNNGV. Trimming took off 5 bases at V and 0 bases at J, with 8 bases between the two ends. The CDR3: CASSPDSSGANVLTF. CDR3 sequence (DNA): TGTGCCAGCAGCCCCGACAGCTCTGGGGCCAACGTCCTGACTTTC.

V and J are TRBV5-4 and TRBJ2-5; 10 bases line up with TRBD2. In germline, CDR1 is SGHNT, CDR2 YYREEE (reference sequence). CDR3 length: 16 residues. The ends lost 0 bases at V and 3 bases at J; junction bases unmatched: 5. The CDR3 DNA follows: TGTGCCAGCAGCTTGGGGATCACTAGCGGGGAAGAGACCCAGTACTTC. This sequence encodes CASSLGITSGEETQYF.

This chain joins TRBV5-8 and TRBJ2-7, with a possible D match to TRBD1 (6 bases). The V gene's germline CDR1 is SGHTS and CDR2 YDEGEE. This CDR3 has 17 amino acids. Trimming took 1 base from V and 2 from J, leaving 19 bases between them. CDR3 in DNA: TGTGCCAGCAGCTTGAAACAGGGTTTCAAGGGGCCCTACGAGCAGTACTTC. Translation gives CASSLKQGFKGPYEQYF.

A word on this clone: A far larger clone is only one base removed, so a read error is likely. The J gene is TRBJ2-1, the V gene TRBV28, with D uncertain. With 7 bases removed from V and 0 bases from J, the gap between germline ends came to 10 bases. Germline CDR1 and CDR2: MDHEN and SYDVKM. The CDR3 has 14 residues. CDR3: CASMSRSSYNEQFF. The CDR3 DNA reads TGTGCCAGCATGTCGAGGAGCTCCTACAATGAGCAGTTCTTC.

The genes are TRBV4-3 and TRBJ2-7; D ambiguous. CDR3 length equals 14 residues. Between the trimmed V and J ends, which lost 0 bases and 6 bases, there was a span of 12 bases. Germline loops: CDR1 LGHNA, CDR2 YSLEER. CDR3 sequence: CASSQDRTLFEQYF. The CDR3 DNA is TGCGCCAGCAGCCAAGATCGTACCTTGTTCGAGCAGTACTTC.

The V call is TRBV7-9, the J call TRBJ2-2, with 9 positions matching TRBD2. The CDR3 covers 16 residues. Germline CDR1 reads SEHNR; CDR2 reads FQNEAQ (reference sequence). The V and J ends lost 3 bases and 4 bases, in that order; junction bases with no gene match: 6. CDR3 in DNA: TGTGCCAGCAGCTTCCCGGCTAGCGGGATCACCGGGGAGCTGTTTTTT. It is translated as CASSFPASGITGELFF.

This clone was counted many times. This specimen includes other DNA sequences encoding the same CDR3. The CDR3 DNA reads TGTGCCAGCAGCCAAGGACTAGCGGGGGCTTCCGGTGAGACCCAGTACTTC. Translating gives CASSQGLAGASGETQYF. The chain links TRBV11-3 to TRBJ2-5; TRBD2 matches at 13 bases. Germline values: CDR1 SGHNT, CDR2 YENEEA. CDR3 length: 17 residues. Losses at the gene ends were 5 bases for V and 5 bases for J; bases not matched to a gene: 11.

The chain recombines TRBV7-2 with TRBJ2-3; 9 positions agree with TRBD2. Per the germline V gene, CDR1 is SGHTA and CDR2 is FQGNSA. V gave up 6 bases and J gave up 3 bases; unmatched junction bases: 7. This CDR3 is 15 amino acids long. CDR3 bases: TGTGCCAGCAGTCGCGGGAGGGCCTTAACAGATACGCAGTATTTT. Encoded protein: CASSRGRALTDTQYF. Looking up the rest from reference TRBV7-2 and TRBJ2-3 gives the full variable domain: GAGVSQSPSNKVTEKGKDVELRCDPISGHTALYWYRQSLGQGLEFLIYFQGNSAPDKSGLPSDRFSAERTGGSVSTLTIQRTQQEDSAVYLCASSRGRALTDTQYFGPGTRLTVL.

This chain links TRBV15 with TRBJ1-3; no reliable D call. Trimming removed 0 bases from V and 0 bases from J, with 9 bases in between. The CDR3 spans 16 residues. Germline V gene data show CDR1 as LNHNV and CDR2 as YYDKDF (reference sequence). The CDR3 bases are TGTGCCACCAGCAGAGATGTCGCAGGCTCTGGAAACACCATATATTTT. Protein product: CATSRDVAGSGNTIYF.

The V call is TRBV6-6, the J call TRBJ1-2, with D tentatively TRBD1 (6 bases). CDR3 length: 13 amino acids. Germline V gene sequence: CDR1 MNHNY, CDR2 SVGAGI (reference sequence). Trimming shortened V by 4 bases and J by 3 bases, and 9 bases separated the two germline ends. In DNA, the CDR3 is TGTGCCAGCAGTTTAGCAGGGGACTATGGCTACACCTTC. It specifies CASSLAGDYGYTF.

The CDR3 spells CASSYLNEQFF. In DNA form, the CDR3 reads TGTGCCAGCAGTTACTTGAATGAGCAGTTCTTC. The gene calls are TRBV6-6 and TRBJ2-1; D unresolved. The germline V gene has CDR1 MNHNY and CDR2 SVGAGI (reference sequence). The CDR3 extends over 11 amino acids. V was cut by 1 base and J by 7 bases, with 2 bases left in between.

The chain combines TRBV27 with TRBJ2-7, with D maybe TRBD1 (6 bases). The V gene lost 9 bases and the J gene lost 1 base, with 13 bases spanning the gap. Germline V gene lookup returns CDR1 MNHEY and CDR2 SMNVEV (reference sequence). The CDR3 has 13 residues. The CDR3 bases are TGTGCCAGTAAGAGGACAGATTCCTACGAGCAGTACTTC. Translated, it gives CASKRTDSYEQYF.

This rearrangement joins TRBV19 to TRBJ1-3; 7 positions agree with TRBD1. The germline gives CDR1 LNHDA, CDR2 SQIVND (reference sequence). Germline trimming cut 1 base from V and 6 bases from J; bases unmatched to any gene: 12. The CDR3 is made up of 17 amino acids. The CDR3 bases are TGTGCCAGTAGTATAGTCGCGGCACAGGGGCACGTAAACACCATATATTTT. Its protein is CASSIVAAQGHVNTIYF.

This clone was seen just once. The chain joins TRBV19 to TRBJ2-5; 8 nucleotides line up with TRBD1. The trim removed 4 bases at V and 3 bases at J, leaving 7 bases unmatched. The CDR3 has 15 amino acids. Per the germline V gene, CDR1 is LNHDA and CDR2 is SQIVND (reference sequence). CDR3 in amino acids: CASSTPGTGEETQYF. The DNA for the CDR3 is TGTGCCAGTAGTACCCCCGGGACAGGAGAAGAGACCCAGTACTTC. The full variable domain, its missing parts supplied by reference TRBV19 and TRBJ2-5, is DGGITQSPKYLFRKEGQNVTLSCEQNLNHDAMYWYRQDPGQGLRLIYYSQIVNDFQKGDIAEGYSVSREKKESFPLTVTSAQKNPTAFYLCASSTPGTGEETQYFGPGTRLLVL.

The V and J genes are TRBV7-9 and TRBJ2-5; tentative D call: TRBD1 (6 bases). Germline assignment: CDR1 SEHNR and CDR2 FQNEAQ (reference sequence). This CDR3 region has 15 residues. V shed 5 bases and J shed 5 bases, with 18 bases lying between them. CDR3 DNA: TGTGCCAGCAGCCGTTTGGACAGTTCGGCGGAGACCCAGTACTTC. Translating gives CASSRLDSSAETQYF.

As to this clone: A read error may account for a junction end that differs from germline. The CDR3 DNA reads as TGTGCCAGCAGCTTAGGTGATAGCTACGAGCGGTACTTC. Translation gives CASSLGDSYERYF. This rearrangement joins TRBV11-2 to TRBJ2-7; D remains unclear. The CDR3 is 13 amino acids. Per the germline V gene, CDR1 is SGHAT and CDR2 is FQNNGV.

J is TRBJ2-7 and V is TRBV28, with no clear D. From germline, CDR1 is MDHEN and CDR2 SYDVKM. Trimming removed 3 bases at V and 0 bases at J, with 12 bases between. CDR3 size: 15 residues. The CDR3 DNA sequence: TGTGCCAGCAGTTTGGAAGGCAGGAGCTCCTACGAGCAGTACTTC. Protein sequence: CASSLEGRSSYEQYF.

The table lists this clone with many counts. This sample also contains other DNA sequences that code for the same CDR3. The chain links TRBV29-1 to TRBJ1-4; D uncertain. Trimming took off 7 bases at V and 7 bases at J, with 13 bases between the two ends. In germline, CDR1 is SQVTM, CDR2 ANQGSEA. CDR3 length: 12 residues. Written as DNA, the CDR3 is TGCAGCGCTGGGTGGGCGGGTGAAAAACTGTTTTTT. This translates into CSAGWAGEKLFF.

The genes are TRBV5-4 and TRBJ1-1, with 9 bases identical to TRBD1. The CDR3 spans 15 residues. With V trimmed by 6 bases and J by 0 bases, 6 bases remained unmatched. Germline V gene lookup returns CDR1 SGHNT and CDR2 YYREEE (reference sequence). For the CDR3, the DNA is TGTGCCAGCACACCGGGACAGGGCCTGAACACTGAAGCTTTCTTT. Protein sequence: CASTPGQGLNTEAFF.

This clone was detected only a few times. A far larger clone is one base from this, pointing to a likely read error. DNA of the CDR3: TGCGCCAGCGGCCAAGATAAACTGAACACTGAAGCTTTCTTT. Protein: CASGQDKLNTEAFF. The genes are TRBV4-1 and TRBJ1-1; no firm D call. Germline values: CDR1 MGHRA, CDR2 YSYEKL. CDR3 length: 14 amino acids.